The source of this T cell receptor (beta chain) is a study of T cell responses to AZD1222 COVID-19 vaccine. Points on this clone: Its antigen is undetermined.

From germline, CDR1 is LNHDA and CDR2 SQIVND (reference sequence). The CDR3 sequence is 14 residues long. The germline V and J ends were trimmed by 4 bases and 1 base, with 11 bases remaining between them. Study observations and caveats: Most donors were white British and more were female, and clonal diversity was possibly underestimated. Among those given AZD1222, only five or six were seropositive at baseline.

Profiling relied on immunoSEQ multiplex PCR, and the TCRdb table lists in-frame clones only, not all of them. This repertoire shows more than 250,000 clones, over 90% found once; its top ten account for roughly 0.6%. The clonotype originates from an adult in good health. The sequencing used peripheral blood, collected on day 0 of AZD1222 vaccination. V is TRBV19 and J is TRBJ2-7; TRBD2 might be the D (5 bases). CDR3 in DNA: TGTGCCAGTAGTACCTCCCGAGGGTCCTACGAGCAGTACTTC. Translated, it gives CASSTSRGSYEQYF.